At least ten counts were recorded for the clone carrying this TCR beta chain. Its antigen is unidentified. In germline, CDR1 is SGHDT, CDR2 YYEEEE. This CDR3 is 16 amino acids long. V shed 4 bases, J shed 5 bases, and the junction held 11 bases outside the gene matches. The data are from a study of T cells in Graves' hyperthyroidism and ophthalmopathy. Looking at the study overall: Peripheral blood was acquired at first diagnosis, ahead of any therapy whatsoever. Whole-study results and caveats: In blood, most of the thyroid clonotypes expanded above 0.001 were also present.

The CDR3 regions of TCR beta were amplified from RNA transcripts. The HTBI primer set drove a first-round RT-PCR of the TCR CDR3. TCRdb re-derived calls from the multiplex PCR reads in MiXCR, one entry per CDR3 protein. The data show about 640,000 distinct CDR3 sequences, roughly 15% seen once. About 10 ml fresh peripheral blood yielded the PBMCs. The chain combines TRBV5-6 with TRBJ2-1; 8 bases agree with TRBD2. The receptor was isolated from a woman aged 45-60 years with Graves' ophthalmopathy. The sequencing input was blood. CDR3 loop: CASSRPGLERNNEQFF. The CDR3 nucleotides are TGTGCCAGCAGCCGACCGGGACTAGAGAGGAACAATGAGCAGTTCTTC.